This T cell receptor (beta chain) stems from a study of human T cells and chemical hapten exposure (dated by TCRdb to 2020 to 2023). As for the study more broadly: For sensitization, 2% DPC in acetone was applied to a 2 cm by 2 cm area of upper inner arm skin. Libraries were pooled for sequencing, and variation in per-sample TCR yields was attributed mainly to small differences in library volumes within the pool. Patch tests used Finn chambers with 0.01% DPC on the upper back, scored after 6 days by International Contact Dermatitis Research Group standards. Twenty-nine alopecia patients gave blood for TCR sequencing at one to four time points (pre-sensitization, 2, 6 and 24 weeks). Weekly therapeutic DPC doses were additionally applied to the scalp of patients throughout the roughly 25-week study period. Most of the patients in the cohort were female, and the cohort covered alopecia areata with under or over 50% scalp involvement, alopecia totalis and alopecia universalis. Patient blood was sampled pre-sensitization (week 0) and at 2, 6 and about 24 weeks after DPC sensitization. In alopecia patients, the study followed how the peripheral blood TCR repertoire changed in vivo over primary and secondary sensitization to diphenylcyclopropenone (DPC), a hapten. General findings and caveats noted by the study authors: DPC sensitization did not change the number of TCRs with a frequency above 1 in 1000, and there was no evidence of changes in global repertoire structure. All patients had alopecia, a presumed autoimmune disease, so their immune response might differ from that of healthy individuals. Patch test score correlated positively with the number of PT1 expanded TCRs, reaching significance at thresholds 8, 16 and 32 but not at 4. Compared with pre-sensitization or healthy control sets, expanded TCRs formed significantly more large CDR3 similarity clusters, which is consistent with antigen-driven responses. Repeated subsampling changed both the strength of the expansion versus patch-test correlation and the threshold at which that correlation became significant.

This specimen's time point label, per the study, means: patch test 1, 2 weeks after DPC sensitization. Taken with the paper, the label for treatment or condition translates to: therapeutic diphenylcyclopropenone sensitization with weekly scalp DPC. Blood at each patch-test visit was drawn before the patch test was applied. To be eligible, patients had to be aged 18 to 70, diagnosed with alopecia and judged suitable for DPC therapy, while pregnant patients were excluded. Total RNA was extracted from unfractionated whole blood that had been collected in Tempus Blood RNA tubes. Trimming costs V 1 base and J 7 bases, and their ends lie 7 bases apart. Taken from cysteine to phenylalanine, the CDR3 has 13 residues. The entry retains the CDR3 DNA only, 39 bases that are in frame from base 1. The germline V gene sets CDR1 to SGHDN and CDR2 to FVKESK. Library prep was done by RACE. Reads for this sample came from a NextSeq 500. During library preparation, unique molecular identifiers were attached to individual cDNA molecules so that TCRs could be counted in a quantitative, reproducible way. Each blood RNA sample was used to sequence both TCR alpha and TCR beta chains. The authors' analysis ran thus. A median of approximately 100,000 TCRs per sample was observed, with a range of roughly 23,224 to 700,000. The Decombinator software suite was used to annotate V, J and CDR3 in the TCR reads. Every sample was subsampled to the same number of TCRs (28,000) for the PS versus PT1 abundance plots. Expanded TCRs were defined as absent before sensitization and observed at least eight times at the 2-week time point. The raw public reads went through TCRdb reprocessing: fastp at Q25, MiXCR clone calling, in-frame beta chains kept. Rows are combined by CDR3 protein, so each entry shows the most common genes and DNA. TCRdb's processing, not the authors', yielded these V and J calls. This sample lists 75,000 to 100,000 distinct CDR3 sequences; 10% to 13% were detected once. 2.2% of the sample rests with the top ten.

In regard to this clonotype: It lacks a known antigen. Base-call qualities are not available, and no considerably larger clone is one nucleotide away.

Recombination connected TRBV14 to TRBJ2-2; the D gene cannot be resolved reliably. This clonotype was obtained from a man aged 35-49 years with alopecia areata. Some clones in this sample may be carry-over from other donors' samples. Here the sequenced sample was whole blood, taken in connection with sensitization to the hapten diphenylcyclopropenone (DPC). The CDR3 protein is CASSQVRVGELFF. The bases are TGTGCCAGCAGCCAAGTCCGAGTCGGGGAGCTGTTTTTT.